Sequencing of this T cell receptor (beta chain) was carried out in a study of low-dose radiotherapy and immunotherapy resistance in tumors. Study-level background: The study delivered 0.5 Gy per fraction every 2 weeks to Cohort 1, totaling 6.5 Gy. One day before radiation and immunotherapy, intravenous cyclophosphamide 200 mg/m2 was administered, with this repeated every two weeks. Patients received 300 mg of oral aspirin each day across four cycles, commencing on cycle 1 day 1.

This clonotype came up many times. As to time point: before trial treatment. Eligibility was restricted to patients presenting with advanced solid tumors that lacked tumor-infiltrating lymphocytes. First-strand cDNA used TRAV- and TRBV-specific primers, covering alpha and beta chains. An approximately 19-cycle PCR with a constant-region primer and V-primer adapter amplified TCRs. Via MiXCR, TCRdb re-called the reads, giving one row per CDR3 protein. This sample has tens of thousands of distinct CDR3 sequences, with approximately 26% found just once. Sequencing was performed on PBMCs, taken before treatment. The clonotype was recovered from a male donor with prostate cancer.

CDR3 in DNA: TGTGCCAGCAGCTTGAGGCAGTCCTACGAGCAGTACTTC. Translated: CASSLRQSYEQYF. This chain uses TRBV5-5 with TRBJ2-7; no reliable D call. CDR3 length equals 13 residues. V was clipped by 1 base and J by 1 base, with 6 bases between them. The germline V gene has CDR1 SGHKS and CDR2 YYEKEE (reference sequence).